This TCR beta chain was captured in a study of blood T cell repertoires in COVID-19. Study summary: T cells, B-cell-depleted T cells, or PBMCs provided the cDNA or gDNA that served as material.

Libraries were prepared by immunoSEQ multiplex PCR; TCRdb keeps only in-frame clonotypes and omits some of them. The table records about 180,000 clones, roughly 85% of them present only once. Per germline, CDR1 LNHNV and CDR2 YYDKDF (reference sequence). Trimming removed 3 bases from V and 0 bases from J, with 12 bases in between. The CDR3 runs to 15 residues. The sequence derives from a man between 60 and 75 years old who had recovered from COVID-19. The rearrangement links TRBV15 to TRBJ2-7; unclear D gene. Sequences were obtained from PBMCs or T cells enriched from blood (not recorded which). The CDR3 DNA follows: TGTGCCACCAGCAGGGATAGCCTGAGCTCCTACGAGCAGTACTTC. Encoded protein: CATSRDSLSSYEQYF.